This T cell receptor (beta chain) is drawn from a study of response to subunit inactivated influenza vaccine. Study-wide results and caveats: New T cells are recruited in small numbers by each seasonal influenza vaccination, according to the authors' suggestion.

This clonotype was seen a handful of times. The antigen is unknown. MiXCR, applied by TCRdb to the RT-PCR reads, yields one record per CDR3 protein. The data show hundreds of thousands of distinct CDR3 sequences, about 15% seen once. This TCR came from a man aged 45 to 75 who received an inactivated influenza vaccine. Sequencing used CD4+ T cells sorted from PBMCs, obtained 23 months after vaccination.

CDR3 nucleotides: TGTGCCAGCAGTTCTATAGGGCATTACGATGAGCAGTTCTTC. Its translation: CASSSIGHYDEQFF. The J gene is TRBJ2-1, the V gene TRBV6-5; D is unresolved. Trimming cost V 4 bases and J 8 bases, with 15 bases left between them. The CDR3 is made up of 14 amino acids. Germline loops: CDR1 MNHEY, CDR2 SVGAGI.